These 8 T cell receptor beta chains were sequenced from one sample in a study of control samples from healthy donors and cancer patients. Measured with immunoSEQ multiplex PCR; TCRdb has only the in-frame clones, and not every one. The sample holds approximately 94,000 clones, roughly 80% seen once. The sequenced material came from PBMCs. All receptors come from a man between 65 and 85 years old with lung cancer.

V gene TRBV19 combines with J gene TRBJ2-2; a weak D match, TRBD2 (5 bases). Germline values: CDR1 LNHDA, CDR2 SQIVND (reference sequence). Trimming cost V 6 bases and J 2 bases, with 13 bases left between them. This CDR3 contains 15 residues. The CDR3 DNA reads TGTGCCAGTAGAAAAAATCCGGGAAACACCGGGGAGCTGTTTTTT. It specifies CASRKNPGNTGELFF.

Only a few counts were recorded for this clone. The gene calls are TRBV20-1 and TRBJ1-5; a possible D gene is TRBD1 (5 bases). The CDR3 totals 15 residues. Trimming shortened V by 3 bases and J by 0 bases, and 12 bases separated the two germline ends. Germline V gene lookup returns CDR1 DFQATT and CDR2 SNEGSKA (reference sequence). CDR3 nucleotide sequence: TGCAGTGCTAGTAAGGGACTGTATAGCAATCAGCCCCAGCATTTT. This sequence encodes CSASKGLYSNQPQHF.

The chain uses TRBV6-5 and TRBJ1-5; D possibly corresponds to TRBD1 (5 bases). Trimming left V 0 bases short and J 3 bases short, with 9 bases between. This CDR3 is built from 15 residues. Looked up from germline, CDR1 is MNHEY and CDR2 is SVGAGI. CDR3 sequence (DNA): TGTGCCAGCAGTTACTCGAGCAGGGTCAATCAGCCCCAGCATTTT. Encoded protein: CASSYSSRVNQPQHF.

This clone has a single count. The genes are TRBV3-1 (or the pseudogene TRBV3-2) and TRBJ2-7, with D perhaps assigned TRBD1 or TRBD2 (5 bases each). The germline V gene has CDR1 LGHDT and CDR2 YNNKEL (reference sequence). Trimming shortened V by 4 bases and J by 5 bases, and 18 bases separated the two germline ends. The CDR3 covers 15 residues. This CDR3 is CASSRSSGTLDEQYF. In nucleotides, the CDR3 is TGTGCCAGCAGCCGCTCCTCCGGGACCTTGGACGAGCAGTACTTC.

This sequence joins TRBV24-1 and TRBJ2-5; D tentatively reads TRBD1 or TRBD2 (5 bases each). Deletions cut 4 bases from V and 4 bases from J, with 9 bases between. The CDR3 loop spans 13 amino acids. CDR1 and CDR2 (germline): KGHDR, SFDVKD. The CDR3 sequence: CATSEGTPETQYF. In DNA form, the CDR3 reads TGTGCCACCAGTGAGGGGACCCCAGAGACCCAGTACTTC.

The chain uses TRBV25-1 and TRBJ2-7; 7 nucleotides line up with TRBD1. This CDR3 has 14 residues. The trim removed 5 bases at V and 4 bases at J, leaving 8 bases unmatched. Per the germline V gene, CDR1 is MGHDK and CDR2 is SYGVNS. The CDR3 nucleotides read TGTGCCAGCAGTAGGACCGGGACAGAGTACGAGCAGTACTTC. This codes for CASSRTGTEYEQYF.

V gene TRBV12-5 combines with J gene TRBJ1-3; D ambiguous. The CDR3 consists of 14 residues. Deletions cut 4 bases from V and 7 bases from J, with 14 bases between. Per the germline V gene, CDR1 is LGHNT and CDR2 is FRNRAP. The chain's CDR3 is CASGSGSNGNTIYF. For the CDR3, the DNA is TGTGCTAGTGGTTCGGGATCGAATGGGAACACCATATATTTT.

This sequence joins TRBV4-1 and TRBJ2-3, with D tentatively TRBD1 or TRBD2 (5 bases each). Trimming took 0 bases from V and 1 from J, leaving 11 bases between them. This CDR3 is built from 16 residues. Germline V gene lookup returns CDR1 MGHRA and CDR2 YSYEKL. CDR3 region: CASSQEGSRGTDTQYF. CDR3 nucleotide sequence: TGCGCCAGCAGCCAAGAGGGGAGCAGGGGCACAGATACGCAGTATTTT.